This entry is about one TCR beta chain. Its specificity is not known. A much larger clone lies one base from this, so it may be a read error. The missing conserved phenylalanine or tryptophan at the end of this CDR3 makes a read error likely. These data come from a study of tumor-infiltrating lymphocytes in glioblastoma multiforme. TCR beta libraries were built from RNA through three nested multiplex PCR rounds using modified ARM-PCR. TCRdb used MiXCR to reprocess the multiplex PCR reads, holding one entry per CDR3 protein. The sample includes about 13,000 distinct CDR3 sequences, approximately 68% of them seen just once. The study, taken as a whole, reports: Just one glioblastoma patient contributed to the TCR-mutation comparison.

The sequenced sample consisted of brain tumor tissue. The clonotype originates from a male donor with glioblastoma.

The CDR3: CASSESHSGAIVLTL. DNA for the CDR3: TGTGCCAGCAGTGAAAGTCACTCTGGGGCCATCGTCCTGACTCTC. The J gene is TRBJ2-6, the V gene TRBV25-1; possibly TRBD1 for D (5 bases). CDR1 and CDR2 (germline): MGHDK, SYGVNS. This CDR3 has 15 residues.